The sequence of this TCR beta chain was determined in a study of human T cells and chemical hapten exposure. The overall study: The sensitizer, 2% DPC, was used on around 2 cm by around 2 cm of upper inner arm skin. Each week of the approximately 23-week study, patients had diphenylcyclopropenone applied to the scalp.

MiXCR was run by TCRdb on the RACE reads, yielding one entry per CDR3 protein. The repertoire holds tens of thousands of distinct CDR3 sequences, with 8.5% to 10% as singletons. The junction had 10 bases not matched to a gene; V was cut back by 6 bases and J by 0 bases. Germline CDR1 is SQVTM and CDR2 is ANQGSEA. The length of the CDR3 is 16 residues. Time point here: patch test 2, 6 weeks after DPC sensitization. Treatment in this sample: therapeutic diphenylcyclopropenone sensitization with weekly scalp DPC. Whole blood, unfractionated, served as the material for total RNA extraction. This sequence originates from a woman in her forties with alopecia areata. Some clones in this sample may be carry-over from other donors' samples. The sequenced sample was whole blood, obtained in connection with sensitization to the hapten diphenylcyclopropenone (DPC). The rearrangement joins TRBV29-1 to TRBJ2-1; 8 positions match TRBD2. The CDR3 sequence is CSVEEGSGVSYNEQFF. The CDR3 DNA reads TGCAGCGTGGAGGAGGGTAGCGGGGTCTCCTACAATGAGCAGTTCTTC.